This entry lists 20 T cell receptor beta chains sequenced from one sample in a study of post-analysis software for immune sequencing data. Study-level results: Included in a set of roughly five TRBV segments more frequent in patients than controls were TRBV5-6, TRBV5-1 and TRBV20-1.

Unique molecular identifiers were carried by the TCR beta cDNA libraries. TCRdb re-called the PCR reads through MiXCR, storing one row per CDR3 protein. The sample yields 800,000 to 950,000 distinct CDR3 sequences, about 53% seen once. Their recognized antigens are unknown. The specimen was blood. These receptors were taken from a girl aged 10-17 years with multiple sclerosis.

V usage is TRBV7-3 and J usage is TRBJ2-1; 15 nucleotides agree with TRBD2. The CDR3 extends over 16 amino acids. J was trimmed by 7 bases and V by 5 bases; bases with no gene match: 6. The germline V gene has CDR1 SGHTA and CDR2 FQGTGA. The CDR3 is CASSLWTSGGANEQFF. The DNA of the CDR3 is TGTGCCAGCAGCCTTTGGACTAGCGGGGGGGCTAATGAGCAGTTCTTC. The entire variable domain, with the rest obtained from reference TRBV7-3 and TRBJ2-1, is as follows: GAGVSQTPSNKVTEKGKYVELRCDPISGHTALYWYRQSLGQGPEFLIYFQGTGAADDSGLPNDRFFAVRPEGSVSTLKIQRTERGDSAVYLCASSLWTSGGANEQFFGPGTRLTVL.

The chain recombines TRBV6-1 with TRBJ2-6, with D unclear. Germline V gene lookup returns CDR1 MNHNS and CDR2 SASEGT. V lost 6 bases, J lost 4 bases, and 10 bases lay in between. This CDR3 region has 14 residues. In DNA form, the CDR3 reads TGTGCCAGCAGGATGGAGCTCGGGGCCAACGTCCTGACTTTC. As protein: CASRMELGANVLTF.

The rearrangement joins TRBV12-1 to TRBJ2-1; the table's D call, TRBD2, has no DNA check behind it. TRBV12-1 is a listed pseudogene. The CDR3 consists of 16 residues. The CDR3 DNA reads TGTGCCAGCAGCACCTTAGCGGGGCCATCCTACAATGAGCAGTTCTTC. Protein sequence: CASSTLAGPSYNEQFF.

The gene calls are TRBV11-2 and TRBJ2-3; D is unresolved. V lost 1 base, J lost 7 bases, and 3 bases lay in between. The CDR3 loop spans 11 amino acids. Germline CDR1 reads SGHAT; CDR2 reads FQNNGV. CDR3 region: CASSLANTQYF. DNA of the CDR3: TGTGCCAGCAGCTTAGCTAATACGCAGTATTTT. The full variable domain, completed using reference TRBV11-2 and TRBJ2-3, is EAGVAQSPRYKIIEKRQSVAFWCNPISGHATLYWYQQILGQGPKLLIQFQNNGVVDDSQLPKDRFSAERLKGVDSTLKIQPAKLEDSAVYLCASSLANTQYFGPGTRLTVL.

The V gene is TRBV6-5, the J gene TRBJ2-5; 7 bases agree with TRBD2. Gene TRBJ2-7 matches the end of the DNA better, so the J call may be wrong. Looked up from germline, CDR1 is MNHEY and CDR2 is SVGAGI. The CDR3 has 13 residues. The CDR3 region is CAARRRENYEQYF. In DNA, the CDR3 is TGTGCCGCGCGGCGGCGGGAGAACTACGAGCAGTACTTC.

The chain has TRBV18 and TRBJ2-1, with 9 bases fitting TRBD1. The V and J ends lost 5 bases and 10 bases, in that order; junction bases with no gene match: 9. This CDR3 has 14 residues. Germline CDR1 and CDR2: KGHSH and LQKENI. The CDR3 loop reads CASSTGQGVEEQFF. CDR3 DNA: TGTGCCAGCTCAACGGGACAGGGAGTCGAGGAGCAGTTCTTC. Full variable domain (missing parts from reference TRBV18 and TRBJ2-1): NAGVMQNPRHLVRRRGQEARLRCSPMKGHSHVYWYRQLPEEGLKFMVYLQKENIIDESGMPKERFSAEFPKEGPSILRIQQVVRGDSAAYFCASSTGQGVEEQFFGPGTRLTVL.

This clonotype was found a few times. V is TRBV7-2 and J is TRBJ2-4; possible D gene TRBD2, 7 bases. V was cut by 4 bases and J by 0 bases, with 16 bases left in between. The CDR3 has 17 residues. Germline V CDR1 and CDR2: SGHTA, FQGNSA. CDR3 DNA: TGTGCCAGCAGCTCATCTCGGGGGGCTCTAGCCAAAAACATTCAGTACTTC. This gives the protein CASSSSRGALAKNIQYF.

The V and J genes are TRBV10-2 and TRBJ2-4, with D unclear. The J call may be in error: the DNA end matches TRBJ2-7 better. The CDR3 totals 10 residues. Germline loops: CDR1 WSHSY, CDR2 SAAADI. CDR3 loop: CASTPPEQYF. CDR3 sequence (DNA): TGCGCCAGCACCCCTCCCGAGCAGTACTTC.

The V call is TRBV12-3 or TRBV12-4, the J call TRBJ1-1, with a weak D call TRBD1 (5 bases). The CDR3 is 13 amino acids. The V end lost 7 bases, the J end lost 1 base, and 10 bases lay between the germline ends. The chain's CDR3 is CASKQQGNTEAFF. In DNA form, the CDR3 reads TGTGCCAGCAAGCAGCAGGGGAACACTGAAGCTTTCTTT.

CDR3 region: CASSEGGTSPNEKLFF. The CDR3 bases are TGTGCCAGCAGCGAAGGGGGGACATCTCCTAATGAAAAACTGTTTTTT. This chain connects TRBV21-1 to TRBJ1-4; the DNA was not compared with TRBD1, the D call given in the table. TRBV21-1 is a pseudogene segment. The CDR3 totals 16 residues.

The chain has TRBV20-1 and TRBJ2-1; 9 bases are a match to TRBD2. V was clipped by 6 bases and J by 4 bases; unmatched bases: 10. There are 15 residues in the CDR3. Germline V lookup: CDR1 DFQATT, CDR2 SNEGSKA (reference sequence). CDR3 in amino acids: CSAHTQAGGYNEQFF. DNA of the CDR3: TGCAGTGCCCACACCCAAGCGGGAGGTTACAATGAGCAGTTCTTC.

The chain carries TRBV20-1 and TRBJ2-5; D perhaps matches TRBD1 (5 bases). The J call may be incorrect, as the DNA end agrees better with TRBJ2-7. From germline, CDR1 is DFQATT and CDR2 SNEGSKA (reference sequence). The CDR3 has 14 residues. CDR3 sequence reads: CSARKAGQWGEQYF. The CDR3 bases are TGCAGTGCTAGAAAGGCAGGACAATGGGGCGAGCAGTACTTC.

The chain is built from TRBV15 and TRBJ2-4; weak D call: TRBD1 (6 bases). The V gene lost 0 bases and the J gene lost 2 bases, with 14 bases spanning the gap. This CDR3 region has 17 residues. Germline values: CDR1 LNHNV, CDR2 YYDKDF (reference sequence). In DNA form, the CDR3 reads TGTGCCACCAGCAGAGAGGGAAGGGGGTGGCCCAAAAACATTCAGTACTTC. Protein product: CATSREGRGWPKNIQYF.

V is TRBV20-1 and J is TRBJ2-3; 11 bases fit TRBD2. The trim removed 4 bases at V and 5 bases at J, leaving 5 bases unmatched. CDR3 size: 14 residues. Germline V gene data show CDR1 as DFQATT and CDR2 as SNEGSKA (reference sequence). The CDR3 protein is CSATRLAGLDTQYF. DNA for the CDR3: TGCAGTGCTACAAGACTAGCGGGGTTAGATACGCAGTATTTT.

This clonotype was counted a few times. This rearrangement joins TRBV6-5 to TRBJ2-7; 9 bases align to TRBD2. Germline CDR1 reads MNHEY; CDR2 reads SVGAGI. The V and J ends lost 1 base and 4 bases, in that order; junction bases with no gene match: 8. This CDR3 comprises 16 residues. The CDR3 bases are TGTGCCAGCAGTTACTTCCCTCCAGCGGGGGGATACGAGCAGTACTTC. Protein: CASSYFPPAGGYEQYF.

The sample holds a few counts of this clonotype. The genes are TRBV27 and TRBJ2-4; TRBD2 might be the D (7 bases). The J call may be incorrect, as the DNA end agrees better with TRBJ2-7. Germline CDR1 is MNHEY and CDR2 is SMNVEV (reference sequence). This CDR3 has 16 residues. This chain's CDR3 is CASSSKASGPGDEQYF. CDR3 nucleotides: TGTGCCAGCAGTTCGAAGGCTAGCGGCCCAGGGGACGAGCAGTACTTC.

V is TRBV5-1 and J is TRBJ1-2, with D possibly being TRBD1 (6 bases). Trimming took off 5 bases at V and 6 bases at J, with 14 bases between the two ends. Germline-derived CDR1 and CDR2 are SGHRS and YFSETQ. This CDR3 region has 13 residues. The CDR3 sequence: CASRPDGGHGYTF. CDR3 nucleotides: TGCGCCAGCAGGCCGGATGGGGGCCATGGCTACACCTTC.

J is TRBJ1-2 and V is TRBV11-2; D uncertain. CDR1 SGHAT and CDR2 FQNNGV come from the germline V gene. V dropped 5 bases and J dropped 4 bases, with 14 bases sitting between them. The CDR3 has 14 amino acids. CDR3 sequence: CASSMRLAGYGYTF. CDR3 DNA: TGTGCCAGCAGCATGCGGCTGGCAGGCTATGGCTACACCTTC.

This clonotype was detected a few times. V gene TRBV6-5 combines with J gene TRBJ2-1, with 8 nucleotides matching TRBD2. The germline gives CDR1 MNHEY, CDR2 SVGAGI. With V trimmed by 2 bases and J by 7 bases, 10 bases remained unmatched. The CDR3 is made up of 16 amino acids. This chain's CDR3 is CASSYGHPPGGNEQFF. The CDR3, as DNA: TGTGCCAGCAGTTACGGACATCCCCCGGGGGGGAATGAGCAGTTCTTC.

The chain is built from TRBV5-5 and TRBJ1-1; 7 bases map to TRBD1. The germline gives CDR1 SGHKS, CDR2 YYEKEE (reference sequence). With 0 bases clipped from V and 0 bases from J, the junction kept 5 bases outside the gene matches. The CDR3 runs to 16 residues. CDR3 bases: TGTGCCAGCAGCTTGGACCCGGGACAGCTGAACACTGAAGCTTTCTTT. It encodes CASSLDPGQLNTEAFF. The whole variable domain, remainder taken from reference TRBV5-5 and TRBJ1-1, is DAGVTQSPTHLIKTRGQQVTLRCSPISGHKSVSWYQQVLGQGPQFIFQYYEKEERGRGNFPDRFSARQFPNYSSELNVNALLLGDSALYLCASSLDPGQLNTEAFFGQGTRLTVV.